The next 20 T cell receptor beta chains were all read from a single sample in a study of T cells after yellow fever vaccination. TCRdb itself ran the 5' RACE reads through MiXCR, one entry per CDR3 protein. The top ten clones hold less than 3.5% of a sample with approximately 160,000 distinct CDR3 sequences, about 6.2% of them seen once. The sequenced sample was CD4+ T cells sorted from PBMCs, obtained on the day of the first yellow fever vaccination. These receptors came from a man between 18 and 35 years old who received the YFV17D yellow fever vaccine.

This clonotype was seen at least ten times. The chain carries TRBV5-1 and TRBJ2-5; 7 bases are shared with TRBD2. V lost 4 bases to trimming and J lost 2 bases; unmatched junction nucleotides: 8. The CDR3 totals 15 residues. Germline-derived CDR1 and CDR2 are SGHRS and YFSETQ. The CDR3 region has the DNA TGCGCCAGCAGCCAAGGCTGGGAGGGGCAAGAGACCCAGTACTTC. Protein: CASSQGWEGQETQYF.

This clonotype was counted between two and nine times. The chain has TRBV20-1 and TRBJ1-5; the D is unclear. Trimming took 3 bases from V and 9 from J, leaving 15 bases between them. This CDR3 region has 13 residues. Germline CDR1 DFQATT, CDR2 SNEGSKA (reference sequence). The DNA for the CDR3 is TGCAGTGCTAGTAGCCCGGCATCGGGGCCCCAGCATTTT. Residues: CSASSPASGPQHF.

The chain employs TRBV5-1 and TRBJ2-6; the D gene could be TRBD1 or TRBD2 (5 bases each). Trimming removed 4 bases from V and 4 bases from J, with 15 bases in between. The CDR3 loop spans 16 amino acids. The germline V gene has CDR1 SGHRS and CDR2 YFSETQ. The CDR3 DNA sequence: TGCGCCAGCAGCCCCCCGGGGCTGAGCGGGGCCAACGTCCTGACTTTC. This encodes CASSPPGLSGANVLTF.

This clonotype was seen a few times. The V gene is TRBV5-5, the J gene TRBJ1-5; D ambiguous. V gave up 1 base and J gave up 7 bases, with 18 bases separating them. The CDR3 covers 16 residues. Per germline, CDR1 SGHKS and CDR2 YYEKEE (reference sequence). The CDR3 is CASSLIVAARGQPQHF. As DNA, the CDR3 is TGTGCCAGCAGCTTGATTGTGGCAGCTCGAGGGCAGCCCCAGCATTTT.

This clonotype was seen many times. The rearrangement uses TRBV7-2 and TRBJ2-1, with 7 bases that match TRBD2. Germline V gives CDR1 SGHTA, CDR2 FQGNSA. This CDR3 has 15 residues. V lost 2 bases, J lost 5 bases, and 6 bases stayed unmatched. The CDR3, as DNA: TGTGCCAGCAGCTTAAGACTAGCCGGCAACAATGAGCAGTTCTTC. Translated: CASSLRLAGNNEQFF.

This clonotype showed up many times. This chain uses TRBV6-2 or TRBV6-3 with TRBJ2-5; D perhaps matches TRBD2 (5 bases). The CDR3 runs to 14 residues. Trimming removed 0 bases at V and 0 bases at J, with 5 bases between. The germline V gene encodes CDR1 MNHEY and CDR2 SVGEGT. CDR3: CASSYSRDQETQYF. CDR3 bases: TGTGCCAGCAGTTACTCGAGGGACCAAGAGACCCAGTACTTC.

In its sample, this clonotype was seen a few times. The V gene is TRBV7-3, the J gene TRBJ2-3, with a possible D match to TRBD2 (5 bases). The CDR3 loop spans 14 amino acids. Germline CDR1 and CDR2: SGHTA and FQGTGA. Deletions cut 5 bases from V and 2 bases from J, with 11 bases between. As DNA, the CDR3 is TGTGCCAGCAGCGCCAGCGGTTACACAGATACGCAGTATTTT. Its protein product is CASSASGYTDTQYF.

The chain links TRBV7-2 to TRBJ2-5; D call uncertain. Germline V gene sequence: CDR1 SGHTA, CDR2 FQGNSA. V lost 5 bases, J lost 11 bases, and 18 bases lay in between. The CDR3 consists of 13 residues. The CDR3 DNA sequence: TGTGCCAGCAGCCCCAATGGGTTCGTAGCACAGTACTTC. This codes for CASSPNGFVAQYF.

There are many counts of this clonotype. This chain links TRBV4-3 with TRBJ2-5, with unresolved D. The CDR3 spans 13 residues. Trimming left V 1 base short and J 5 bases short, with 8 bases between. The V gene's germline CDR1 is LGHNA and CDR2 YSLEER. The CDR3 bases are TGCGCCAGCAGCCAAGTAGTCGGGGAGACCCAGTACTTC. It is translated as CASSQVVGETQYF.

This clonotype was detected a few times. The chain carries TRBV19 and TRBJ1-3; D is undetermined. The CDR3 spans 13 residues. CDR1 is LNHDA and CDR2 is SQIVND in the germline V gene (reference sequence). With 6 bases removed from V and 7 bases from J, the gap between germline ends came to 13 bases. CDR3 protein: CASSPIRANTIYF. CDR3 nucleotide sequence: TGTGCCAGTAGCCCGATTAGGGCGAACACCATATATTTT.

This clonotype was counted ten times or more. The rearrangement joins TRBV11-2 to TRBJ1-2; the D gene is possibly TRBD1 (5 bases). The V end was cut by 4 bases, the J end by 5 bases, with 11 bases between. CDR1 and CDR2 (germline): SGHAT, FQNNGV. The CDR3 is 13 amino acids. The CDR3 bases are TGTGCCAGCAGCTCCCGGGGGGGATATGGCTACACCTTC. This gives the protein CASSSRGGYGYTF.

This clonotype was seen only a few times. J is TRBJ1-1 and V is TRBV19; possibly TRBD1 for D (5 bases). The V end was cut by 1 base, the J end by 3 bases, with 9 bases between. Germline V CDR1 and CDR2: LNHDA, SQIVND (reference sequence). The CDR3 runs 14 residues. The CDR3 nucleotides read TGTGCCAGTAGTATAGTGGGGGGAGACACTGAAGCTTTCTTT. Protein product: CASSIVGGDTEAFF.

The rearrangement links TRBV10-3 to TRBJ1-2, with 7 bases aligning to TRBD1. After removal of 5 bases from V and 4 bases from J, the junction contained 7 bases not matched to a gene. CDR3 size: 14 residues. Germline CDR1 is ENHRY and CDR2 is SYGVKD. The CDR3 spells CAISRQGPGYGYTF. As DNA, the CDR3 is TGTGCCATCAGTCGACAGGGTCCGGGCTATGGCTACACCTTC.

The genes are TRBV19 and TRBJ1-1; 7 bases agree with TRBD1. V shed 3 bases, J shed 1 base, and the junction held 2 bases outside the gene matches. Germline values: CDR1 LNHDA, CDR2 SQIVND (reference sequence). The CDR3 extends over 14 amino acids. CDR3 sequence (DNA): TGTGCCAGTAGTATGGGACAGCCGAACACTGAAGCTTTCTTT. Protein sequence: CASSMGQPNTEAFF.

This clonotype has at least ten counts. The gene calls are TRBV7-2 and TRBJ2-7; D call uncertain. The CDR3 runs to 15 residues. The V gene lost 4 bases and the J gene lost 4 bases, with 17 bases spanning the gap. The germline V gene has CDR1 SGHTA and CDR2 FQGNSA. The CDR3 loop is CASSSQGSGPYEQYF. DNA of the CDR3: TGTGCCAGCAGCTCCCAAGGTTCAGGACCGTACGAGCAGTACTTC.

There are many counts of this clonotype. This rearrangement joins TRBV6-5 to TRBJ1-5; 9 bases fit TRBD1. V shed 4 bases, J shed 6 bases, and the junction held 7 bases outside the gene matches. This CDR3 region has 15 residues. CDR1 MNHEY and CDR2 SVGAGI come from the germline V gene. DNA for the CDR3: TGTGCCAGCAGTTCCCCAGGGACAGGGCTTCAGCCCCAGCATTTT. This sequence encodes CASSSPGTGLQPQHF.

About this clonotype itself: A much larger clone lies one base from this, so it may be a read error. The chain couples TRBV29-1 to TRBJ2-5, with 8 positions matching TRBD2. This CDR3 contains 14 residues. Unmatched junction bases numbered 11, after V lost 6 bases and J lost 5 bases. Germline V lookup: CDR1 SQVTM, CDR2 ANQGSEA. The CDR3: CSVAGADLRETQYF. For the CDR3, the DNA is TGCAGCGTAGCGGGGGCGGACCTTCGGGAGACCCAGTACTTC.

There are many counts of this clonotype. V usage is TRBV29-1 and J usage is TRBJ1-2, with 8 bases identical to TRBD1. J gave up 4 bases and V 5 bases, and 12 bases lay outside the gene matches. Germline V CDR1 and CDR2: SQVTM, ANQGSEA. This CDR3 has 15 residues. CDR3 coding DNA: TGCAGCGTTTCACCCGGACAGGGAAGGGGCTATGGCTACACCTTC. Encoded protein: CSVSPGQGRGYGYTF.

This clonotype has a count of ten or more. The V and J genes are TRBV12-5 and TRBJ1-6; TRBD1 agrees at 8 bases. The CDR3 has 18 amino acids. Germline-derived CDR1 and CDR2 are LGHNT and FRNRAP. Trimming cost V 1 base and J 7 bases; bases outside gene matches: 12. CDR3 residues: CASGLAKPGQGPNSPLHF. In DNA form, the CDR3 reads TGTGCTAGTGGTTTGGCCAAGCCCGGACAGGGCCCAAATTCACCCCTCCACTTT.

The CDR3 nucleotides read TGCAGTGCTAGAGATTTGTCCCTCGGGGGGCAGAGCAATCAGCCCCAGCATTTT. It translates to CSARDLSLGGQSNQPQHF. The chain employs TRBV20-1 and TRBJ1-5; D is perhaps TRBD1 (6 bases). V lost 0 bases and J lost 1, with 19 bases in between. Germline CDR1 reads DFQATT; CDR2 reads SNEGSKA (reference sequence). CDR3 size: 18 residues.